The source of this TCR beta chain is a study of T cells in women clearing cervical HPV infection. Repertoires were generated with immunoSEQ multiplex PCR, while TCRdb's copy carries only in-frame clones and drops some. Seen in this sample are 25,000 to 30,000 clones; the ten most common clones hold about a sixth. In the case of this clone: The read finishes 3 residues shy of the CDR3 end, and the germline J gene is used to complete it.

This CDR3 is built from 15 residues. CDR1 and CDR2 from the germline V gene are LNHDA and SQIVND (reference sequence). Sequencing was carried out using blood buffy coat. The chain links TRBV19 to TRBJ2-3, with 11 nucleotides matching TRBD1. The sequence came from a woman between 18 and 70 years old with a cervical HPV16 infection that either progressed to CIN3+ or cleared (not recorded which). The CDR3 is CASSPGQGAGETQYF. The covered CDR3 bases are TGTGCCAGTAGTCCCGGACAGGGGGCAGGGGAGACG.